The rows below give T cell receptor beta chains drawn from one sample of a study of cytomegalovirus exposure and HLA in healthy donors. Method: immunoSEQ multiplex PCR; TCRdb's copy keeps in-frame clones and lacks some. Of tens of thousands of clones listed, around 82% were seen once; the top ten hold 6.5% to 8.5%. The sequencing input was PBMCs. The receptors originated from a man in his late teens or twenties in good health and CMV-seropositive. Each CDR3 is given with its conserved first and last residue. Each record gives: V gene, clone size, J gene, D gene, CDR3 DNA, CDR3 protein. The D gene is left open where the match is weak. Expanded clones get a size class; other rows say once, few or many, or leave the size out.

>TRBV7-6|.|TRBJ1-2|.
TGTGCCAGCAGCCAAACACAGGGATATGGCTACACCTTC
CASSQTQGYGYTF
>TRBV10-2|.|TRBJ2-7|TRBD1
TGCGCCAGCACCGAAACAGGGGCCCACGAGCAGTACTTC
CASTETGAHEQYF
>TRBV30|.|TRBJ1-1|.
TGTGCCTGGGACTCCAACTCCGTTTACACTGAAGCTTTCTTT
CAWDSNSVYTEAFF
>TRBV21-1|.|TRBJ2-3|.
TGTGCCAGCAGCAAAATACTTAGCGGAGATACGCAGTATTTT
CASSKILSGDTQYF
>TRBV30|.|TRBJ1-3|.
TGTGCCTGGGCTATGGTGGGCAACACCATATATTTT
CAWAMVGNTIYF
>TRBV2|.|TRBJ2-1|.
TGTGCCAGCAGTTACTCCTCCAATGAGCAGTTCTTC
CASSYSSNEQFF
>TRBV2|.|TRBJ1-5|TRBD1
TGTGCCAGCACTTCCCTTGGGACAGGGCTCATTGGTCAGCCCCAGCATTTT
CASTSLGTGLIGQPQHF
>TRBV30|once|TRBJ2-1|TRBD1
TGTGCCTGGAGTGGGACAGGGGCGGATGAGCAGTTCTTC
CAWSGTGADEQFF
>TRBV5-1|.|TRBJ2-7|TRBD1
TGCGCCAGCAGCCAAGGGGACAGGATAACCTACGAGCAGTACTTC
CASSQGDRITYEQYF
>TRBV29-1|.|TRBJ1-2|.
TGCAGCGTTGTGCACCTAGCTAACTATGGCTACACCTTC
CSVVHLANYGYTF
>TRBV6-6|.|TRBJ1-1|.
TGTGCCAGCAGCTTAATGCAGGGGCCGAATCCTGAAGCTTTCTTT
CASSLMQGPNPEAFF
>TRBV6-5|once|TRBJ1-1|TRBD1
TGTGCCAGCAGTTACGGGGGACAGGCTGAAGCTTTCTTT
CASSYGGQAEAFF
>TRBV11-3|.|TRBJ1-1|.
TGTGCCAGCAGCTTTGGAGTTAGCACTGAAGCTTTCTTT
CASSFGVSTEAFF
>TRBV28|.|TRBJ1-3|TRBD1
TGTGCCAGCAGTTCGGGACAGGGGGTCGCTGGAAACACCATATATTTT
CASSSGQGVAGNTIYF
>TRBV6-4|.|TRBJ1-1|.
TGTGCCAGCAGGAGGAATCAGGGGAACACTGAAGCTTTCTTT
CASRRNQGNTEAFF
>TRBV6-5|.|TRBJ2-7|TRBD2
TGTGCCAGCAGTTACGGGGCGGGAGGAAACGAGCAGTACTTC
CASSYGAGGNEQYF
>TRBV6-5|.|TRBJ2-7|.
TGTGCCAGCAGTTACTCGGGGGGTTCCTACGAGCAGTACTTC
CASSYSGGSYEQYF
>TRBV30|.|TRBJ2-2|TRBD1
TGTGCCTGGAGTTGGAACAGGGGGGACGGGGAGCTGTTTTTT
CAWSWNRGDGELFF
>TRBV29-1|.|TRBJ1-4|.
TGCAGCGCGGGGGGTGGAACTAATGAAAAACTGTTTTTT
CSAGGGTNEKLFF
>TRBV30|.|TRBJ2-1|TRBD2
TGTGCCTGGAGTGTACGAGTAGCGGGAAAAACCTACAATGAGCAGTTCTTC
CAWSVRVAGKTYNEQFF
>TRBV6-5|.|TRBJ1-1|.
TGTGCCAGCACAACCCTTCTACGGGATGGTACTGAAGCTTTCTTT
CASTTLLRDGTEAFF
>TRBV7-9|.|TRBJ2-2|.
TGTGCCAGCAGCTTTACCGGGAGCCCCGGGGAGCTGTTTTTT
CASSFTGSPGELFF
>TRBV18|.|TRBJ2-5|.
TGTGCCAGCTCACCAGAGGGTGTCCCCCAAGAGACCCAGTACTTC
CASSPEGVPQETQYF
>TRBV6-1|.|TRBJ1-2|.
TGTGCCAGCAGTGATCTAAACAGGGATGGCTACACCTTC
CASSDLNRDGYTF
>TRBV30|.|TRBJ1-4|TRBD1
TGTGCCTGGAGGACAGGGGCCGGGGAAAAACTGTTTTTT
CAWRTGAGEKLFF
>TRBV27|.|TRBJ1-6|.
TGTGCCAGCGGATTTGGGCAGGGTGATACCCTCCACTTT
CASGFGQGDTLHF
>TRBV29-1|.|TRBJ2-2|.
TGCAGCGTTGATAAAGGGCAGGGTCATGCCGGGGAGCTGTTTTTT
CSVDKGQGHAGELFF
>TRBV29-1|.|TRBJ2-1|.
TGCAGCGCCCCCTTGGTAATGGGAGTAGCGGATGAGCAGTTCTTC
CSAPLVMGVADEQFF
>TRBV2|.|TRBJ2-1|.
TGTGCCAGCAGCGCTAGGGGGATTAGCTACAATGAGCAGTTCTTC
CASSARGISYNEQFF
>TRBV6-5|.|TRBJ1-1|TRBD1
TGTGCCAGCAGTCCTCAAACCGACAGGGGAAGGGAAGCTTTCTTT
CASSPQTDRGREAFF
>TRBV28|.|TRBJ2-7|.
TGTGCCAGCAGAAAGGGGGGGTACGAGCAGTACTTC
CASRKGGYEQYF
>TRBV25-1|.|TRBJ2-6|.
TGTGCCAGCGGCTCAAGGGGGTCCGGGGCCAACGTCCTGACTTTC
CASGSRGSGANVLTF
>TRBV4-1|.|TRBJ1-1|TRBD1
TGCGCCAGCAGCCATACAGGGGGCCCTGAAGCTTTCTTT
CASSHTGGPEAFF
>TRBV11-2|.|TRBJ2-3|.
TGTGCCAGCAGCCTAGCCTTAAGCACAGATACGCAGTATTTT
CASSLALSTDTQYF
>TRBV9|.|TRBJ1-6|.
TGTGCCAGCAGCGCCGGTAGTTGGCGGCGACGAGATTCACCCCTCCACTTT
CASSAGSWRRRDSPLHF
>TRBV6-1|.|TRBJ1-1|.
TGTGCCAGCAGTGAAGTGGGGGCGAACACTGAAGCTTTCTTT
CASSEVGANTEAFF
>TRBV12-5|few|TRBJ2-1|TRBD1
TGTGCTAGTGGTTTAAGCCAGGGACAGGTGGCCAATGAGCAGTTCTTC
CASGLSQGQVANEQFF
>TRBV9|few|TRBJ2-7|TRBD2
TGTGCCAGCAGCCCAACCGGGACTAGCGTGGGTGAGCAGTACTTC
CASSPTGTSVGEQYF
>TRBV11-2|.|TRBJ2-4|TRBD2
TGTGCCAGCAGCTTTCAGCCGGGGGAGGGAAACATTCAGTACTTC
CASSFQPGEGNIQYF
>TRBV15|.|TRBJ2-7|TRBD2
TGTGCCACCAGCAGCAGGACTAGCGACTACGAGCAGTACTTC
CATSSRTSDYEQYF
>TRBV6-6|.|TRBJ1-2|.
TGTGCCAGCAGTTACTCGCGGGGGTCGGAGGGCTACACCTTC
CASSYSRGSEGYTF
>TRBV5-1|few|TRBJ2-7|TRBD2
TGCGCCAGCAGCTTGAGGCCTAGCGGGAGTACCGACGAGCAGTACTTC
CASSLRPSGSTDEQYF
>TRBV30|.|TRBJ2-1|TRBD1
TGTGCCTCCGGACAGGGGCTAGACAATGAGCAGTTCTTC
CASGQGLDNEQFF
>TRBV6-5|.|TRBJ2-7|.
TGTGCCAGCATATCGACAGGCAACGAGCAGTACTTC
CASISTGNEQYF
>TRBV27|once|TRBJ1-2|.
TGTGCCAGCAGTTACGACAGCCTTAGTGGCTACACCTTC
CASSYDSLSGYTF
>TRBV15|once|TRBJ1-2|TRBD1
TGTGCCACCAGCCTATTGGGACAGATGATGGCCGGCTACACCTTC
CATSLLGQMMAGYTF